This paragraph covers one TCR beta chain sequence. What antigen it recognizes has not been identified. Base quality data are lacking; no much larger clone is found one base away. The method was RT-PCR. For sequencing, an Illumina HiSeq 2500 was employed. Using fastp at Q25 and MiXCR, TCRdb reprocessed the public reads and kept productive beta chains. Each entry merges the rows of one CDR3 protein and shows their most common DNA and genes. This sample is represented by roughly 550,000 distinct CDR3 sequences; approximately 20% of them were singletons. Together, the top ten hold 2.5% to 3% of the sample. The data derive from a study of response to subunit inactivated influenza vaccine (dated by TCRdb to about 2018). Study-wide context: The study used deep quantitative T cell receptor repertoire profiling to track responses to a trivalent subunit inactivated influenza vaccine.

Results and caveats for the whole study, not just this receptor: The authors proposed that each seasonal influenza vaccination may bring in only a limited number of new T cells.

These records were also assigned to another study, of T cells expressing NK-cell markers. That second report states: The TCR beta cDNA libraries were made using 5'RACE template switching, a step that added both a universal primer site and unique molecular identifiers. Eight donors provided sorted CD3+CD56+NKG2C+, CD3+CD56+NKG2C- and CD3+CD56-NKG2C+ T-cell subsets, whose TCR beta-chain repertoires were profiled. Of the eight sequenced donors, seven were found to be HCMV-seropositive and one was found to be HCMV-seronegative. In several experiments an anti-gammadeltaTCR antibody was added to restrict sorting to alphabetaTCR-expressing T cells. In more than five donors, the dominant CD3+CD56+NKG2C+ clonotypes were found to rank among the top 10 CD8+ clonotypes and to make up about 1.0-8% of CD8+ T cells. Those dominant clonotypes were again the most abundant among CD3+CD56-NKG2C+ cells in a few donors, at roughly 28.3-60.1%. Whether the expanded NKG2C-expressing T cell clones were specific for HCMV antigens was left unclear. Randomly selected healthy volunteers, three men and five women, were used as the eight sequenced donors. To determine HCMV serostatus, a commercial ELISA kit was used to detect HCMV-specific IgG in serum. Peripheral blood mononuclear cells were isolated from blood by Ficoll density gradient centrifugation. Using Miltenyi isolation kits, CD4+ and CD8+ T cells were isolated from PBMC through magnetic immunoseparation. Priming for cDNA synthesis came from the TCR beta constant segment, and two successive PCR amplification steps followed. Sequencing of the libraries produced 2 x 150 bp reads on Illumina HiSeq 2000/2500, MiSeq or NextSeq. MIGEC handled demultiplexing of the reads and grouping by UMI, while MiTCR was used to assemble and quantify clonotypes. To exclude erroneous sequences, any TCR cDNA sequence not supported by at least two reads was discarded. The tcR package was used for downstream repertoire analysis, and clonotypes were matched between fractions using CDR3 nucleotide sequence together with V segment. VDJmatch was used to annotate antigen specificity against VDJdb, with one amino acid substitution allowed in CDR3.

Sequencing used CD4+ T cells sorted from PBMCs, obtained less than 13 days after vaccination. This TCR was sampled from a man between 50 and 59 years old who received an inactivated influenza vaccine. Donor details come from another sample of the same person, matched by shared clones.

The DNA sequence is as follows: TGCAGCGCTTGGACTAGCGGGAGGATCCACGAGCAGTACTTC. It translates to CSAWTSGRIHEQYF. The chain uses TRBV29-1 and TRBJ2-7; 14 middle bases align to TRBD2. CDR1 and CDR2 are read off the germline V gene as SQVTM and ANQGSEA. Counted from cysteine to phenylalanine, this CDR3 has 14 amino acids. The read is trimmed to its CDR3 DNA, 42 bases read in frame from base 1. For this chain, trimming is 7 bases at the V end and 5 bases at the J end, and the number of junction bases without a gene match is 7.